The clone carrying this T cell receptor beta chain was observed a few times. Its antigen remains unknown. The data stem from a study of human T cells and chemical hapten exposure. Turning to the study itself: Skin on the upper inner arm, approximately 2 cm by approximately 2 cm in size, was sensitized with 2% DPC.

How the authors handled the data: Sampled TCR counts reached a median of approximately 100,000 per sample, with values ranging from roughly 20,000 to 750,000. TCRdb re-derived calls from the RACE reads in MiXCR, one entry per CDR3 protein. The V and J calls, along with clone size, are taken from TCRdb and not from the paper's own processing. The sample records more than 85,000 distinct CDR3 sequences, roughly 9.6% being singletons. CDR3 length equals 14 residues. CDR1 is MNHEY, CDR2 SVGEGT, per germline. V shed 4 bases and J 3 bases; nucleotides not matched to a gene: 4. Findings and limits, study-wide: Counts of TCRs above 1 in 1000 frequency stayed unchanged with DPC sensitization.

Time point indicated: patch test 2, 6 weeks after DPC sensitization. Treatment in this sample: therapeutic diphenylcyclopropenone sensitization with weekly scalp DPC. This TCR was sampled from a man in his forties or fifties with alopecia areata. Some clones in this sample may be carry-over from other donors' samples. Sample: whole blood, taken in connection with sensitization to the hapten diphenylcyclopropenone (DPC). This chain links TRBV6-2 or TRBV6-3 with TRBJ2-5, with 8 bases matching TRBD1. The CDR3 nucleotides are TGTGCCAGCAGTTCCGGGACAGGAGAAGAGACCCAGTACTTC. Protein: CASSSGTGEETQYF.